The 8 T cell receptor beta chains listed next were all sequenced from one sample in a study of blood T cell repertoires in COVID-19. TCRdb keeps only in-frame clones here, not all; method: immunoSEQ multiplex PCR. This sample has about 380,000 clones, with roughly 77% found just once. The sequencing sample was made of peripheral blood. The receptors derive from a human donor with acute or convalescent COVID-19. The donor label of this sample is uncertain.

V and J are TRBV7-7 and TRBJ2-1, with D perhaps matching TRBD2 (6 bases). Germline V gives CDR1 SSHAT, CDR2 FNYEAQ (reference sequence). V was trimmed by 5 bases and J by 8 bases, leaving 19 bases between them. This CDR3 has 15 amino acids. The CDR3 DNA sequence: TGTGCCAGCAGCGCGGGGTCCCCGGCGCAGTATGAGCAGTTCTTC. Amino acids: CASSAGSPAQYEQFF. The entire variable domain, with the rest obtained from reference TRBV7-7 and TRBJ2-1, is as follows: GAGVSQSPRYKVTKRGQDVTLRCDPISSHATLYWYQQALGQGPEFLTYFNYEAQPDKSGLPSDRFSAERPEGSISTLTIQRTEQRDSAMYRCASSAGSPAQYEQFFGPGTRLTVL.

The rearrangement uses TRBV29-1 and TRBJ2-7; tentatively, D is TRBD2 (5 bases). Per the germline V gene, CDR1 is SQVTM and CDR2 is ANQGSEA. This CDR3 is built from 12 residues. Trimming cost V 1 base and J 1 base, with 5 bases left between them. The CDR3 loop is CSVEGRSYEQYF. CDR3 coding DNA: TGCAGCGTTGAAGGGAGGTCCTACGAGCAGTACTTC.

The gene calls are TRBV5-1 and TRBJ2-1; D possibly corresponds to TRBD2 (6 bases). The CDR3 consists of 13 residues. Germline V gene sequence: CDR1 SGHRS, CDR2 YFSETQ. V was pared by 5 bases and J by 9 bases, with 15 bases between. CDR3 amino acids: CASRSGRSGEQFF. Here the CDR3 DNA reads TGCGCCAGCAGGAGCGGGCGGTCGGGTGAGCAGTTCTTC.

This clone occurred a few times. CDR3 loop: CASSLESRGAYNEQFF. The CDR3 region has the DNA TGTGCCAGCAGCCTAGAGTCTCGGGGGGCTTACAATGAGCAGTTCTTC. The chain uses TRBV11-1 and TRBJ2-1; D possibly corresponds to TRBD2 (7 bases). The CDR3 consists of 16 residues. Trimming cost V 5 bases and J 4 bases, with 18 bases left between them. Germline V gives CDR1 SGHAT, CDR2 FQDESV (reference sequence).

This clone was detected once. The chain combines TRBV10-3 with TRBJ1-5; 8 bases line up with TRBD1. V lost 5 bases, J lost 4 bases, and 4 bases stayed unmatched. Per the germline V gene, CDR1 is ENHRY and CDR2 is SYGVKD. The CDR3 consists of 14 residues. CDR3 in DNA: TGTGCCATCAGTAATGGACAGGGTAATCAGCCCCAGCATTTT. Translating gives CAISNGQGNQPQHF.

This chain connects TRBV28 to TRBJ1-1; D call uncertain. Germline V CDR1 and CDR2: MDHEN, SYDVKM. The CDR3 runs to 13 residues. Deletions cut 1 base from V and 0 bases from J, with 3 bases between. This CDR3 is CASSLSVNTEAFF. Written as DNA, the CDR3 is TGTGCCAGCAGTTTATCAGTGAACACTGAAGCTTTCTTT.

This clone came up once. The CDR3 DNA follows: TGTGCCAGCAGCGTCCGAGCGGGGGTGACAGATACGCAGTATTTT. Translating gives CASSVRAGVTDTQYF. The chain carries TRBV5-4 and TRBJ2-3, with TRBD2 matching over 8 bases. V was pared by 4 bases and J by 3 bases, with 7 bases of the junction left unmatched. The CDR3 is made up of 15 amino acids. Germline CDR1 SGHNT, CDR2 YYREEE (reference sequence).

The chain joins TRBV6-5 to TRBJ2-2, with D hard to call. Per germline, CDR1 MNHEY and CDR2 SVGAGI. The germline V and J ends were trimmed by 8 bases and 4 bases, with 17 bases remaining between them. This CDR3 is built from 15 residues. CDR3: CASRSVGVATGELFF. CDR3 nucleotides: TGTGCCAGCCGGTCGGTAGGAGTGGCCACCGGGGAGCTGTTTTTT.